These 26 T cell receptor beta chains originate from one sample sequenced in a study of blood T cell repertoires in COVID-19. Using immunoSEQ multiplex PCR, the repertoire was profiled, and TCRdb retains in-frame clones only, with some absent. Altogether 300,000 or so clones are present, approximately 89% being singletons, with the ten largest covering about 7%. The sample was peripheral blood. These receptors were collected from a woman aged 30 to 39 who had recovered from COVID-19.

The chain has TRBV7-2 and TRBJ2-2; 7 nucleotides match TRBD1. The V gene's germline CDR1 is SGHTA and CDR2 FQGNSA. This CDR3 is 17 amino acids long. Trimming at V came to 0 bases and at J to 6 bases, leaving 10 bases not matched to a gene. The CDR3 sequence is CASSLAFIRGRAGELFF. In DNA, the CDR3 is TGTGCCAGCAGCTTAGCTTTTATTAGGGGGCGGGCCGGGGAGCTGTTTTTT.

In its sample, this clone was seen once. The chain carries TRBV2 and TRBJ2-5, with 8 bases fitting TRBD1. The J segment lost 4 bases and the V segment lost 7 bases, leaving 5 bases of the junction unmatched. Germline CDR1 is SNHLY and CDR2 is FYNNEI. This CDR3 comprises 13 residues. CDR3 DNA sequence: TGTGCCAGCACTGGACAGGGTCGAGAGACCCAGTACTTC. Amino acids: CASTGQGRETQYF.

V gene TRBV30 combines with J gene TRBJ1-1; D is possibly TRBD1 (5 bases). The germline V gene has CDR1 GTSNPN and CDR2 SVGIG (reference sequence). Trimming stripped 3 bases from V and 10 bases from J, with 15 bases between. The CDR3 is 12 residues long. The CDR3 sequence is CAWRGGDRGAFF. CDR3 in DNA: TGTGCCTGGAGGGGAGGTGATAGGGGAGCTTTCTTT.

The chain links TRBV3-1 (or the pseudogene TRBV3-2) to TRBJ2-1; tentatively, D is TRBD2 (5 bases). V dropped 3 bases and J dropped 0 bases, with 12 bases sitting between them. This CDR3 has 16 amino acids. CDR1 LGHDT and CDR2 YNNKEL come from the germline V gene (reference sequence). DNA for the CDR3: TGTGCCAGCAGCCAGGGTAGCGTTAGCTCCTACAATGAGCAGTTCTTC. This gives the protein CASSQGSVSSYNEQFF.

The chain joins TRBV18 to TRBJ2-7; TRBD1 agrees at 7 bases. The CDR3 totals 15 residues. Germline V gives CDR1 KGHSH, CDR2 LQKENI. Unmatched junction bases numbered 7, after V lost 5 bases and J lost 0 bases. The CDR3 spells CASSIRQGSSYEQYF. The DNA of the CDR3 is TGTGCCAGCTCAATCCGACAGGGAAGCTCCTACGAGCAGTACTTC.

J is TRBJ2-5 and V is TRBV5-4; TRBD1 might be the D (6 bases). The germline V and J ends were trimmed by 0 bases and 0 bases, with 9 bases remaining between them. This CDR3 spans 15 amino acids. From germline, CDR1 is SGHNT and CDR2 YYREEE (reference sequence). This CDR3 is CASSLGQANQETQYF. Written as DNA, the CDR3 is TGTGCCAGCAGCTTGGGACAGGCCAACCAAGAGACCCAGTACTTC.

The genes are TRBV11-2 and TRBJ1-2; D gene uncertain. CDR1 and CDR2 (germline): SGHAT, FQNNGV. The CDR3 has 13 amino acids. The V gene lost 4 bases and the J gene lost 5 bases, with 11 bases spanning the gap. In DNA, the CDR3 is TGTGCCAGCAGCTCCCAAAGCCGGTATGGCTACACCTTC. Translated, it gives CASSSQSRYGYTF.

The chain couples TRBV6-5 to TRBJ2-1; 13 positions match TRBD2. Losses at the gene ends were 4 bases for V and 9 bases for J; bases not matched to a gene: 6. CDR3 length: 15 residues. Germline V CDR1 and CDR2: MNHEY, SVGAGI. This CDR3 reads CASSWTSGGMVEQFF. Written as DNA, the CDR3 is TGTGCCAGCAGTTGGACTAGCGGGGGTATGGTTGAGCAGTTCTTC.

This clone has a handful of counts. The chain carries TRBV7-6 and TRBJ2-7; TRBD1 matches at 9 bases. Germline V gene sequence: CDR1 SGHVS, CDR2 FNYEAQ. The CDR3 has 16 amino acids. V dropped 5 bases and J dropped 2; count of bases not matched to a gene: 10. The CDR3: CASSHGSGQGTYEQYF. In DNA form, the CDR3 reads TGTGCCAGCAGCCACGGGTCGGGACAGGGAACCTACGAGCAGTACTTC.

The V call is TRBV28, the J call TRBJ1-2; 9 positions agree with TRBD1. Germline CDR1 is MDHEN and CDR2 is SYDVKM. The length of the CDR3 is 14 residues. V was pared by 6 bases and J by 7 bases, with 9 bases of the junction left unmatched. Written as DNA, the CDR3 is TGTGCCAGCAGGGGGACAGGGTACCGCTCTGGCTACACCTTC. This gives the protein CASRGTGYRSGYTF.

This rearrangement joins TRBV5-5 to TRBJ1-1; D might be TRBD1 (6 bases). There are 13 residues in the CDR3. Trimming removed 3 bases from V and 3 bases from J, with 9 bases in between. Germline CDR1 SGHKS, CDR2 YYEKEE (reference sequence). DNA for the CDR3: TGTGCCAGCAGCTGGGGGGGGCACACTGAAGCTTTCTTT. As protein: CASSWGGHTEAFF.

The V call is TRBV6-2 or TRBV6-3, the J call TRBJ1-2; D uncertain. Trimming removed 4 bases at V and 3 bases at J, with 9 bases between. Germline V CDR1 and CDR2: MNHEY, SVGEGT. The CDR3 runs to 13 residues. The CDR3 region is CASSFGEDYGYTF. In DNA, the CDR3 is TGTGCCAGCAGTTTCGGGGAGGACTATGGCTACACCTTC.

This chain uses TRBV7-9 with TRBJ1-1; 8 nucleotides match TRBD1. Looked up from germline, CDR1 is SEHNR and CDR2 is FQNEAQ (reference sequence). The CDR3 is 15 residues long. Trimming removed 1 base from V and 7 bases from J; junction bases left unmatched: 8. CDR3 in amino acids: CASSLGWTGQVEAFF. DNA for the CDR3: TGTGCCAGCAGCTTAGGTTGGACAGGGCAAGTTGAAGCTTTCTTT.

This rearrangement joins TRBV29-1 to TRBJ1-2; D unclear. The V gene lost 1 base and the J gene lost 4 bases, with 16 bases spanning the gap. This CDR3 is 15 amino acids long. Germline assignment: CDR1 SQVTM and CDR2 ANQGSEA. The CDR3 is CSVEALSPGSYGYTF. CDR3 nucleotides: TGCAGCGTTGAAGCTCTTTCCCCGGGGTCCTATGGCTACACCTTC.

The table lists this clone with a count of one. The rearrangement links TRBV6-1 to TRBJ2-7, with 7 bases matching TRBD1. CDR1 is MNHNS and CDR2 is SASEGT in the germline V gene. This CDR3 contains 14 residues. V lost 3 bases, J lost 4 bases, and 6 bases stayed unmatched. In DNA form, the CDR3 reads TGTGCCAGCAGTGATCCAATACAGGGGTACGAGCAGTACTTC. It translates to CASSDPIQGYEQYF.

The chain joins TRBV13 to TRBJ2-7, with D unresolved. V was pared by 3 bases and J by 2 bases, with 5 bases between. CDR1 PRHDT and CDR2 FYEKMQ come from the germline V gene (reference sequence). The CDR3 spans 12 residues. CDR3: CASSLAPYEQYF. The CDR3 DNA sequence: TGTGCCAGCAGCTTGGCCCCCTACGAGCAGTACTTC.

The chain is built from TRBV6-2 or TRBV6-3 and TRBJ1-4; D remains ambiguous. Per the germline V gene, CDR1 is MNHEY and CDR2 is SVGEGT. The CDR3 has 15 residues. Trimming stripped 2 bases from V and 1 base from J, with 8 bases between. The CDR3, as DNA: TGTGCCAGCAGTTACCGGAGGGTAACTAATGAAAAACTGTTTTTT. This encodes CASSYRRVTNEKLFF.

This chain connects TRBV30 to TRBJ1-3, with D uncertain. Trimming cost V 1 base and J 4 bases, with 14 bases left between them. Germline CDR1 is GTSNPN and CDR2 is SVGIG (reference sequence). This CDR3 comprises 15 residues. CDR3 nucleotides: TGTGCCTGGAGTGGGCCTGAGGGATGGGGAAACACCATATATTTT. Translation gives CAWSGPEGWGNTIYF.

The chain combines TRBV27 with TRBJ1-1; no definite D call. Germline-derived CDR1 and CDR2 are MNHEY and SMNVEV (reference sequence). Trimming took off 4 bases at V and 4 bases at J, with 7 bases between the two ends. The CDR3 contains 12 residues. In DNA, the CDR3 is TGTGCCAGCAGTTCCCGGGTCACTGAAGCTTTCTTT. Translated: CASSSRVTEAFF.

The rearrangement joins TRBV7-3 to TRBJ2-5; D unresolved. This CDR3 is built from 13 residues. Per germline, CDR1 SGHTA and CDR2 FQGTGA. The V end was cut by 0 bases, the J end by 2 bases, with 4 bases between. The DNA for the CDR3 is TGTGCCAGCAGCTTAACAACACAAGAGACCCAGTACTTC. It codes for CASSLTTQETQYF.

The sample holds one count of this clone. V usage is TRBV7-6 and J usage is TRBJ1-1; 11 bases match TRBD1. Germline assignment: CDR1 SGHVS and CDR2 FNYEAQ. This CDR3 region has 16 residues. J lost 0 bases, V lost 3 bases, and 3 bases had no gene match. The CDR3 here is CASSLGQGVMNTEAFF. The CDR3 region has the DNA TGTGCCAGCAGCTTGGGACAGGGGGTGATGAACACTGAAGCTTTCTTT.

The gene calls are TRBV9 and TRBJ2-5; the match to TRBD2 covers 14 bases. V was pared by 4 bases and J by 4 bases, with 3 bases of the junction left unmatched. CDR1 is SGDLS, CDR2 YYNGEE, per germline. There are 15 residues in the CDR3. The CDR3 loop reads CASSPGTSGGETQYF. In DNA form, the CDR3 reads TGTGCCAGCAGCCCCGGGACTAGCGGGGGAGAGACCCAGTACTTC.

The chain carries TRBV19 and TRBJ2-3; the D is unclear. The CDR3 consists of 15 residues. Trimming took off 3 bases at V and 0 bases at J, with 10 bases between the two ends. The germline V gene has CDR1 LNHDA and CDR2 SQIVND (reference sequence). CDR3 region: CASSINIASTDTQYF. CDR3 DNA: TGTGCCAGTAGTATTAACATCGCTAGCACAGATACGCAGTATTTT.

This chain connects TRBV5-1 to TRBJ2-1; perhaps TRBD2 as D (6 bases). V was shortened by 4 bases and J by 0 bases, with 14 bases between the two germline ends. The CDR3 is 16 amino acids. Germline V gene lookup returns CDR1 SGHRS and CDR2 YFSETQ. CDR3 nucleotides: TGCGCCAGCAGCCGAAGGACTATGCGCTCCTACAATGAGCAGTTCTTC. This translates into CASSRRTMRSYNEQFF.

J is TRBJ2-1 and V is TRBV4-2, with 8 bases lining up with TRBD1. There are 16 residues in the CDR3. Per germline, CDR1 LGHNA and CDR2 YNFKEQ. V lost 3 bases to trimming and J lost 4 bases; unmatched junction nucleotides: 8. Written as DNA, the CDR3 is TGTGCCAGCAGCCAGGGTCAGGGGGCTGTATACAATGAGCAGTTCTTC. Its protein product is CASSQGQGAVYNEQFF.

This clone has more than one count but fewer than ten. As DNA, the CDR3 is TGTGCCAGCAGAACCGGGTCCCTAGGATCACTCCACTTT. Its protein product is CASRTGSLGSLHF. This chain connects TRBV28 to TRBJ1-6; unclear D gene. Looked up from germline, CDR1 is MDHEN and CDR2 is SYDVKM. The CDR3 is 13 amino acids. The V gene lost 6 bases and the J gene lost 16 bases, with 19 bases spanning the gap.